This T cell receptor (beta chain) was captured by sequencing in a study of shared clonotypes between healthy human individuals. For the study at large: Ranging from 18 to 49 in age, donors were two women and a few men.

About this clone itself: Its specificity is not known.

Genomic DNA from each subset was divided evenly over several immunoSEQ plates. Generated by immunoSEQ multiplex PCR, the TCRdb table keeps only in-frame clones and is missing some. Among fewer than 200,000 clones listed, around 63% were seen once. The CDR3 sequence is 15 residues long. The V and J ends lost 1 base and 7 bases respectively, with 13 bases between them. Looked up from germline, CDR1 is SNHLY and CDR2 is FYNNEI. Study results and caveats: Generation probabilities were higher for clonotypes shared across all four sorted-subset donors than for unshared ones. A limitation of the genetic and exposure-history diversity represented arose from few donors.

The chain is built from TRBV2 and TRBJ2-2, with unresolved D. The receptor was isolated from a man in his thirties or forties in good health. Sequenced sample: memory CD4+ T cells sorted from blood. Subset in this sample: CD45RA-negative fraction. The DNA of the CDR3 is TGTGCCAGCAGTGAAGTACTGAGAGTAGGCGGGGAGCTGTTTTTT. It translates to CASSEVLRVGGELFF.